This TCR beta chain came from a study of neurological immune-mediated disorders. General study results and limits: In HTLV-1-associated myelopathy, TCR clonal expansion was greatest, whereas multiple sclerosis had the least, falling below healthy controls.

This CDR3 spans 12 amino acids. Germline values: CDR1 KGHDR, CDR2 SFDVKD. V was shortened by 7 bases and J by 4 bases, with 9 bases between the two germline ends. Every sequencing run generated over 170 million TCR-beta sequences from 15-18 subjects. TCRdb ran MiXCR on the 5' RACE reads and lists one entry per CDR3 protein. Here the sample spans some 19,000 distinct CDR3 sequences, roughly 15% being singletons. This clonotype was detected ten times or more. What it recognizes is unknown. Sequenced input: PBMCs. The clonotype was recovered from a female donor with HTLV-1-associated myelopathy (HAM/TSP). V usage is TRBV24-1 and J usage is TRBJ2-5, with TRBD1 as a possible D gene (6 bases). CDR3 in DNA: TGTGCCACCAGCTCAGGGGTAGAGACCCAGTACTTC. Amino acids: CATSSGVETQYF.